This record looks at one T cell receptor beta chain sequence and its context. Authors' analysis steps: Reference gene primer amplification gave estimated nucleated cell counts. Assay used: immunoSEQ multiplex PCR; TCRdb lists only in-frame clones, some missing. The V and J calls and clone size come from that table; D and trimming were worked out from the DNA. The sample holds around 160,000 clones, around 87% seen once. The data stem from a study of blood T cell repertoires in COVID-19. Study-wide background: The United States, Italy and Spain provided the acute and convalescent COVID-19 samples. Nucleic acid was either cDNA or gDNA, and it came from T cells, B-cell-depleted T cells, or PBMCs.

Sequenced material: peripheral blood. The receptor comes from a man older than 75 with acute or convalescent COVID-19.

The CDR3 reads CSVGQGGGTGELFF. The CDR3 bases are TGCAGCGTTGGACAGGGGGGAGGGACCGGGGAGCTGTTTTTT. The chain employs TRBV29-1 and TRBJ2-2, with 9 bases matching TRBD1. This CDR3 region has 14 residues. Trimming took 4 bases from V and 5 from J; bases not matched to a gene: 5. Per the germline V gene, CDR1 is SQVTM and CDR2 is ANQGSEA.